One sample yielded the 12 T cell receptor beta chains listed below, sequenced in a study of shared clonotypes between healthy human individuals. TCRdb's copy holds only in-frame clones and misses some; the assay was immunoSEQ multiplex PCR. Here the sample spans about 2 million clones, 85% to 95% being singletons. Terminally differentiated effector memory CD45RA+ cells were excluded from the naive CD8 cells, which were CD45RO-negative and positively selected for CCR7. The sequencing sample was made of naive CD8+ T cells sorted from blood. The origin of the receptors is a man between 18 and 29 years old in good health.

The chain has TRBV5-1 and TRBJ2-7, with TRBD1 matching 8 bases. The CDR3 covers 13 residues. Germline loops: CDR1 SGHRS, CDR2 YFSETQ. V shed 4 bases, J shed 7 bases, and the junction held 7 bases outside the gene matches. CDR3 in DNA: TGCGCCAGCAGCCCAGGGACAGGAGAGGAGCAGTACTTC. This encodes CASSPGTGEEQYF.

The chain recombines TRBV6-6 with TRBJ2-7; D might be TRBD1 (6 bases). Trimming took 7 bases from V and 3 from J, leaving 13 bases between them. The CDR3 contains 13 residues. CDR1 MNHNY and CDR2 SVGAGI come from the germline V gene (reference sequence). CDR3 protein: CASTEQGIYEQYF. The DNA for the CDR3 is TGTGCCAGCACCGAACAGGGAATCTACGAGCAGTACTTC.

This chain joins TRBV28 and TRBJ2-7; 9 nucleotides match TRBD1. Germline V gene sequence: CDR1 MDHEN, CDR2 SYDVKM. Trimming took 6 bases from V and 4 from J; bases not matched to a gene: 10. There are 15 residues in the CDR3. The CDR3 DNA reads as TGTGCCAGCAGCCCCGCCGGGACAGGGATGTACGAGCAGTACTTC. Its translation is CASSPAGTGMYEQYF.

The chain carries TRBV18 and TRBJ1-4, with D tentatively TRBD1 (6 bases). The CDR3 extends over 18 amino acids. Trimming cost V 5 bases and J 6 bases, with 25 bases left between them. The germline V gene has CDR1 KGHSH and CDR2 LQKENI. CDR3 in amino acids: CASSSQAPYREGDEKLFF. The CDR3 coding sequence is TGTGCCAGCTCATCCCAAGCTCCCTACAGGGAGGGCGATGAAAAACTGTTTTTT.

This clone was recorded once. The rearrangement links TRBV28 to TRBJ2-7; D is uncertain. V dropped 3 bases and J dropped 6 bases, with 15 bases sitting between them. This CDR3 spans 14 amino acids. Germline V gives CDR1 MDHEN, CDR2 SYDVKM. For the CDR3, the DNA is TGTGCCAGCAGTTTTAGAGTAGTTCGCTCCGAGCAGTACTTC. Residues: CASSFRVVRSEQYF.

V gene TRBV7-3 combines with J gene TRBJ2-5, with D perhaps TRBD1 (5 bases). This CDR3 is built from 14 residues. CDR1 and CDR2 from the germline V gene are SGHTA and FQGTGA. The V gene lost 2 bases and the J gene lost 4 bases, with 11 bases spanning the gap. CDR3 amino acids: CASSLSAGSETQYF. CDR3 DNA: TGTGCCAGCAGCTTATCGGCAGGGTCAGAGACCCAGTACTTC.

The chain combines TRBV15 with TRBJ2-7, with D maybe TRBD1 (5 bases). The CDR3 sequence is 13 residues long. Between the trimmed V and J ends, which lost 0 bases and 3 bases, there was a span of 6 bases. Germline CDR1 is LNHNV and CDR2 is YYDKDF (reference sequence). The CDR3 sequence is CATSRDQGYEQYF. The CDR3, as DNA: TGTGCCACCAGCAGAGATCAGGGCTACGAGCAGTACTTC.

The V gene is TRBV4-3, the J gene TRBJ2-5; tentative D call: TRBD2 (5 bases). The CDR3 has 16 residues. Germline CDR1 is LGHNA and CDR2 is YSLEER. V was pared by 0 bases and J by 3 bases, with 14 bases between. The CDR3: CASSQESPSLKETQYF. For the CDR3, the DNA is TGCGCCAGCAGCCAAGAGTCCCCTAGCTTAAAAGAGACCCAGTACTTC.

A note on this clone: Distinct nucleotide sequences in the sample also encode this CDR3. J is TRBJ2-7 and V is TRBV9; D is possibly TRBD2 (6 bases). Germline V gene sequence: CDR1 SGDLS, CDR2 YYNGEE. The V and J ends lost 3 bases and 2 bases respectively, with 12 bases between them. This CDR3 region has 14 residues. Here the CDR3 reads CASSAGGTAYEQYF. The CDR3 region has the DNA TGTGCCAGCAGCGCGGGCGGGACGGCCTACGAGCAGTACTTC.

With regard to this clone: The same CDR3 also results from other DNA sequences found in this sample. The V call is TRBV7-9, the J call TRBJ2-5; D is perhaps TRBD1 or TRBD2 (5 bases each). The CDR3 is 14 amino acids. From germline, CDR1 is SEHNR and CDR2 FQNEAQ (reference sequence). Trimming stripped 4 bases from V and 3 bases from J, with 12 bases between. The CDR3 spells CASSSGQGEETQYF. The CDR3 DNA reads as TGTGCCAGCAGCTCCGGCCAGGGAGAAGAGACCCAGTACTTC.

For this clone: The same CDR3 is also encoded by other DNA sequences in this sample. The V and J genes are TRBV29-1 and TRBJ2-7, with D uncertain. Trimming shortened V by 3 bases and J by 3 bases, and 6 bases separated the two germline ends. The CDR3 loop spans 11 amino acids. CDR1 SQVTM and CDR2 ANQGSEA come from the germline V gene. This CDR3 is CSVEYGYEQYF. The DNA for the CDR3 is TGCAGCGTTGAGTATGGCTACGAGCAGTACTTC.

The rearrangement links TRBV9 to TRBJ2-3; D is possibly TRBD2 (5 bases). Trimming took 7 bases from V and 3 from J, leaving 12 bases between them. The CDR3 is made up of 13 amino acids. Germline V gene sequence: CDR1 SGDLS, CDR2 YYNGEE. The DNA of the CDR3 is TGTGCCAGCGAGTCCCCGGGGACAGATACGCAGTATTTT. This translates into CASESPGTDTQYF.